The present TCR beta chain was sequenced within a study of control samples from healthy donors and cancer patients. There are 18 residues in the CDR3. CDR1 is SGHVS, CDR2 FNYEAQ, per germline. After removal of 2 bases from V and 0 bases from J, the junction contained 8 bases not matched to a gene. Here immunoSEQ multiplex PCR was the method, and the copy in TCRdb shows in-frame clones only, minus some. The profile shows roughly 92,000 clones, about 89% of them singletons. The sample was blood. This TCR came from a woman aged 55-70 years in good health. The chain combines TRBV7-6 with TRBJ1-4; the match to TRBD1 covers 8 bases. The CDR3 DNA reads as TGTGCCAGCAGCTTATCGGGCAGGGGGCGCGCAACTAATGAAAAACTGTTTTTT. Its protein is CASSLSGRGRATNEKLFF.